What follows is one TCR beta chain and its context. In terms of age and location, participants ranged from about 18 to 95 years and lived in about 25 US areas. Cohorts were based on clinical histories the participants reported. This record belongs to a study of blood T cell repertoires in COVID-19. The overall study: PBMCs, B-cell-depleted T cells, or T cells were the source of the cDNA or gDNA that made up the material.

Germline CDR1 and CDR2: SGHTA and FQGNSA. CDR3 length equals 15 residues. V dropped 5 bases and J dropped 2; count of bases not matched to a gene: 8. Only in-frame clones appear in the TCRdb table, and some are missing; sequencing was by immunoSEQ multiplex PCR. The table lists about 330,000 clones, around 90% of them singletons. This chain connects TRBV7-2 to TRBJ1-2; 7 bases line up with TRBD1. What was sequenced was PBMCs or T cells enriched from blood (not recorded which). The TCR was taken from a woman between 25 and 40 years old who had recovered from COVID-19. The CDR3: CASSTRTGANYGYTF. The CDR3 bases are TGTGCCAGCAGCACTCGGACAGGAGCAAACTATGGCTACACCTTC.